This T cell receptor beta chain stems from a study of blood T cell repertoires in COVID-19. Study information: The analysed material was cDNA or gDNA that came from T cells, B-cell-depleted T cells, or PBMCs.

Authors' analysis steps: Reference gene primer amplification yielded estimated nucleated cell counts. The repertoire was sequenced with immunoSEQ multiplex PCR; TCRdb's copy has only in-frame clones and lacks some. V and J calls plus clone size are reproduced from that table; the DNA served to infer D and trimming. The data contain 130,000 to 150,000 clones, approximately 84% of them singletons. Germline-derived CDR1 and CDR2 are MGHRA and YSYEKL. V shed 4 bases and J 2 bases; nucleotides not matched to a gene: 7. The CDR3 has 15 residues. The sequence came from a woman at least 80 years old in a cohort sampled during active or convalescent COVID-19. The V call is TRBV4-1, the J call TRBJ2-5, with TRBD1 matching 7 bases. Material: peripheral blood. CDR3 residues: CASSPAQGKQETQYF. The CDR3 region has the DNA TGCGCCAGCAGCCCAGCACAGGGGAAACAAGAGACCCAGTACTTC.